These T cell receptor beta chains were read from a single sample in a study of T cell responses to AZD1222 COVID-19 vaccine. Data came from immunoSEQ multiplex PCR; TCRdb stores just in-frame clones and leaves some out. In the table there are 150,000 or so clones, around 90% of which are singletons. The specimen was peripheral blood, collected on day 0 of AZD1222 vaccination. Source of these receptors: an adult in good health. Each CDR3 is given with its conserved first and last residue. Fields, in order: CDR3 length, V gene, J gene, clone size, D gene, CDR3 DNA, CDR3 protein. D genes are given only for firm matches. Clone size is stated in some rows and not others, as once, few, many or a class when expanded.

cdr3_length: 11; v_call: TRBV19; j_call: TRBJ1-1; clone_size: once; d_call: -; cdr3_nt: TGTGCCAGTAGTATCTCTGGGAGGGCTTTCTTT; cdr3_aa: CASSISGRAFF
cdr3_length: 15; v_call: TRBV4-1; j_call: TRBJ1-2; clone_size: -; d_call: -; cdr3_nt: TGCGCCAGCAGCCAAGAAGAAGGGCCAGGGTATGGCTACACCTTC; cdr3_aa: CASSQEEGPGYGYTF
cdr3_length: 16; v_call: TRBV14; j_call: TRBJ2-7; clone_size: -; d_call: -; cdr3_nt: TGTGCCAGCAGGGCGACTGAATCAGGTTGGTCCTACGAGCAGTACTTC; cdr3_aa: CASRATESGWSYEQYF
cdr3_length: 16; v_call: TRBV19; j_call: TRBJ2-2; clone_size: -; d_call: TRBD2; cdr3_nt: TGTGCCAGCCGCCGCGTAGCGGGGGACATCACCGGGGAGCTGTTTTTT; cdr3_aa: CASRRVAGDITGELFF
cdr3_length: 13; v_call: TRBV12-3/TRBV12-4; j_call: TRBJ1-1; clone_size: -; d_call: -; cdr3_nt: TGTGCCAGCAGTTTTAGGACCGCCGCTGAAGCTTTCTTT; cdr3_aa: CASSFRTAAEAFF
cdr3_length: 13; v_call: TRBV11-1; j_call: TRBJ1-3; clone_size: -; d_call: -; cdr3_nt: TGTGCCAGCAGCTTAGCAGGAGGAAACACCATATATTTT; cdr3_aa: CASSLAGGNTIYF
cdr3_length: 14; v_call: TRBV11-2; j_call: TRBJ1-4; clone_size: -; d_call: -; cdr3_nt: TGTGCCAGCAGCTTAGTAGGTCTTAATGAAAAACTGTTTTTT; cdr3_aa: CASSLVGLNEKLFF
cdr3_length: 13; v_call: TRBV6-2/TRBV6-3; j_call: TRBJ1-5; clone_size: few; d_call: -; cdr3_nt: TGTGCCAGCAGCCAGGGGAGATATCAGCCCCAGCATTTT; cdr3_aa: CASSQGRYQPQHF
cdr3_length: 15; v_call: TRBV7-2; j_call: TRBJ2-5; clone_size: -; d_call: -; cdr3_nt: TGTGCCAGCAGCCGTAACCGGGCCACGCAAGAGACCCAGTACTTC; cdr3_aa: CASSRNRATQETQYF
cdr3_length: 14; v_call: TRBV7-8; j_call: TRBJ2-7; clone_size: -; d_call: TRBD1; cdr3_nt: TGTGCCAGCAGCCGACAGGGTTCAGCTTACGAGCAGTACTTC; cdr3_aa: CASSRQGSAYEQYF